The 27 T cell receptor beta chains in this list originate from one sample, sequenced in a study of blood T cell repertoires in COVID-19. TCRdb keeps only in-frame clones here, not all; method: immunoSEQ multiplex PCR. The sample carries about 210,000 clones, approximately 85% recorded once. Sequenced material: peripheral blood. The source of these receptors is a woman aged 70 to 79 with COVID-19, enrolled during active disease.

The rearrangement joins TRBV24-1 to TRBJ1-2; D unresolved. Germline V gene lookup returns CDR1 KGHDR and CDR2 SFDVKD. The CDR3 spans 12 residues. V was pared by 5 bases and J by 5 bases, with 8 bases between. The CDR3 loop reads CATSAAAYGYTF. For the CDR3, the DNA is TGTGCCACCAGTGCTGCTGCGTATGGCTACACCTTC.

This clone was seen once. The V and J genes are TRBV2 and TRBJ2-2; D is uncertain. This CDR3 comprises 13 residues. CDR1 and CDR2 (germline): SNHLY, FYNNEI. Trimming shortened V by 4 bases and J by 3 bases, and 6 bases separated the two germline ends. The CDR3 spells CASSAGYTGELFF. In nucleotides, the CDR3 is TGTGCCAGCAGTGCCGGTTACACCGGGGAGCTGTTTTTT.

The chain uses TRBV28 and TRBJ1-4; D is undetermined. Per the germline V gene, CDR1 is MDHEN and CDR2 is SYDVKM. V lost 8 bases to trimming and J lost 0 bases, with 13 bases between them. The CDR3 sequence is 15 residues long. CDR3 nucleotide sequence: TGTGCCAGCGGTTCACAGAGATCAACTAATGAAAAACTGTTTTTT. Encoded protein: CASGSQRSTNEKLFF.

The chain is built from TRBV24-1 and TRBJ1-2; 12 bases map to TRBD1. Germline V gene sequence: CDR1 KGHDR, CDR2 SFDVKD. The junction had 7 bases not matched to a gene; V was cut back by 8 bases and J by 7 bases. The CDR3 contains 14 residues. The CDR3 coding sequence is TGTGCCACCAAAGCCGGGACAGGGGGCGGTGGCTACACCTTC. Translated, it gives CATKAGTGGGGYTF.

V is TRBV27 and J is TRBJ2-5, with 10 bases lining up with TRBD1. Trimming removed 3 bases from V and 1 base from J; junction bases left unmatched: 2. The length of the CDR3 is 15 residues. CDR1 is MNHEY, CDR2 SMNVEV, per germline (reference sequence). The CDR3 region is CASSFRTGGQETQYF. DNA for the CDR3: TGTGCCAGCAGTTTCCGGACAGGGGGCCAAGAGACCCAGTACTTC.

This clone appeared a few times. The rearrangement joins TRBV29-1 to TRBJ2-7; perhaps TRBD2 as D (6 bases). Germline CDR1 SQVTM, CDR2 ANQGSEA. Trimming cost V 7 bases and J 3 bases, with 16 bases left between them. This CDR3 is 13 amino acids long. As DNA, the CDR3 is TGCAGCGGGACTACGGGACTTGACTACGAGCAGTACTTC. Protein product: CSGTTGLDYEQYF.

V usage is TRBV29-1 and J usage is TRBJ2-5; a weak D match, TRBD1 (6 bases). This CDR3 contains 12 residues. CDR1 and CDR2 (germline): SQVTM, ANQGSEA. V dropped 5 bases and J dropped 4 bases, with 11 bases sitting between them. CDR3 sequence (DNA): TGCAGCGTTACTGAGGGGGTAGAGACCCAGTACTTC. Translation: CSVTEGVETQYF. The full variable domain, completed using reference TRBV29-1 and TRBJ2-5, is SAVISQKPSRDICQRGTSLTIQCQVDSQVTMMFWYRQQPGQSLTLIATANQGSEATYESGFVIDKFPISRPNLTFSTLTVSNMSPEDSSIYLCSVTEGVETQYFGPGTRLLVL.

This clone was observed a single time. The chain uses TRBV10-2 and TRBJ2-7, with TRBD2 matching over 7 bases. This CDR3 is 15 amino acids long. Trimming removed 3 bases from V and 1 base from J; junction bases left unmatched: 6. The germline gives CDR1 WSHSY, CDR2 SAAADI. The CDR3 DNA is TGCGCCAGCAGTGAAGGGACTATCCCATCCTACGAGCAGTACTTC. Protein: CASSEGTIPSYEQYF.

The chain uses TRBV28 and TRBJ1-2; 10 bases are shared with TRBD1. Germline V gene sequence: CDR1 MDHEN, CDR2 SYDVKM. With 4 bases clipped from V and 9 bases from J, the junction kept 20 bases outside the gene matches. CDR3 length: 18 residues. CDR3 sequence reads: CASSSNTHSGQGLSSYTF. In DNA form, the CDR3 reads TGTGCCAGCAGTTCCAATACCCATTCGGGACAGGGGTTGAGCAGCTACACCTTC.

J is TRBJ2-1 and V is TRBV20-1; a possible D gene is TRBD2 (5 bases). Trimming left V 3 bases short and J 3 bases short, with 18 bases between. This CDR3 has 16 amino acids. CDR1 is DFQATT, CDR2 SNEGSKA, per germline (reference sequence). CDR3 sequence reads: CSASLRSAAHYNEQFF. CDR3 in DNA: TGCAGTGCTAGTCTGCGATCAGCGGCCCACTACAATGAGCAGTTCTTC.

DNA of the CDR3: TGCGCCAGCAGCCAAACCGGCGGCGGGAGCTTTGGGGCCAACGTCCTGACTTTC. As protein: CASSQTGGGSFGANVLTF. This chain joins TRBV4-3 and TRBJ2-6; 7 nucleotides align to TRBD2. The germline V gene encodes CDR1 LGHNA and CDR2 YSLEER. V lost 2 bases, J lost 3 bases, and 10 bases stayed unmatched. This CDR3 has 18 amino acids.

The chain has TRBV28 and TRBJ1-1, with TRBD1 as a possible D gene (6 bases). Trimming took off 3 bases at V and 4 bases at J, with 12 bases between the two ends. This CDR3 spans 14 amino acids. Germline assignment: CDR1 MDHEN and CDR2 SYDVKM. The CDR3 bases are TGTGCCAGCAGTTTGCGGGGGGCGGTCACTGAAGCTTTCTTT. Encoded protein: CASSLRGAVTEAFF.

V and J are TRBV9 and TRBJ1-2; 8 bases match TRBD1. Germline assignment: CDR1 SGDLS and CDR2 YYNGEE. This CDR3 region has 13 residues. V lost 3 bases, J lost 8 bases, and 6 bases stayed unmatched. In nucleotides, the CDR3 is TGTGCCAGCAGCGGTCAGGGGGCGGAAGGCTACACCTTC. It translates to CASSGQGAEGYTF. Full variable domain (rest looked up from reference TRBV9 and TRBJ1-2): DSGVTQTPKHLITATGQRVTLRCSPRSGDLSVYWYQQSLDQGLQFLIQYYNGEERAKGNILERFSAQQFPDLHSELNLSSLELGDSALYFCASSGQGAEGYTFGSGTRLTVV.

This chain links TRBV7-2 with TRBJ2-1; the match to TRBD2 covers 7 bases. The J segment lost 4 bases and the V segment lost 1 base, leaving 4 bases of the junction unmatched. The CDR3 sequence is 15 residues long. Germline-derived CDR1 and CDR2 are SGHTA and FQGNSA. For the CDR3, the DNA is TGTGCCAGCAGCTTAGGGCTAGCGGTTTACAATGAGCAGTTCTTC. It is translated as CASSLGLAVYNEQFF.

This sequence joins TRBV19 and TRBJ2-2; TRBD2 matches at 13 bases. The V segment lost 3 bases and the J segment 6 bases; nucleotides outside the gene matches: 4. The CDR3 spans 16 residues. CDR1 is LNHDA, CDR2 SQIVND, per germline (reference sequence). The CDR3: CASSIRTSGSSGELFF. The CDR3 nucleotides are TGTGCCAGTAGTATCCGGACTAGCGGGAGCTCCGGGGAGCTGTTTTTT.

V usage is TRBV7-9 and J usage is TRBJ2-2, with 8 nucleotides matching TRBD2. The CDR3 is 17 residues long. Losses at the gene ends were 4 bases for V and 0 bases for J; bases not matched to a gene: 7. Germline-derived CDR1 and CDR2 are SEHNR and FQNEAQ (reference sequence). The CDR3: CASSYPGGGANTGELFF. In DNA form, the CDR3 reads TGTGCCAGCAGCTACCCGGGGGGGGGAGCGAACACCGGGGAGCTGTTTTTT.

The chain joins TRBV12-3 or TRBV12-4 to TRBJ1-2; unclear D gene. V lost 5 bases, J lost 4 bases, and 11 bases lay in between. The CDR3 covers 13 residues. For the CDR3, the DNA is TGTGCCAGCAGTCCCGTACCTACCTATGGCTACACCTTC. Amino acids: CASSPVPTYGYTF.

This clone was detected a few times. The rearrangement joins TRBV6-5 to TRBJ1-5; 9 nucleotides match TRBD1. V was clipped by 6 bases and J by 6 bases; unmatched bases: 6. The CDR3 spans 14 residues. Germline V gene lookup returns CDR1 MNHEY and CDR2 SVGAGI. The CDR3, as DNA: TGTGCCAGCAGCACGACAGGGGGTAGTCAGCCCCAGCATTTT. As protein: CASSTTGGSQPQHF.

The CDR3 loop reads CASSLVGQALTEQFF. The DNA of the CDR3 is TGTGCCAGCAGCTTAGTGGGACAGGCCCTAACTGAGCAGTTCTTC. This chain uses TRBV7-2 with TRBJ2-1, with TRBD1 identical over 8 bases. V lost 1 base to trimming and J lost 9 bases; unmatched junction nucleotides: 8. Germline CDR1 SGHTA, CDR2 FQGNSA. The CDR3 runs 15 residues.

This chain's CDR3 is CASSLRDLSSHEQFF. DNA for the CDR3: TGTGCCAGCAGCCTTAGGGACTTAAGCTCCCATGAGCAGTTCTTC. This chain connects TRBV14 to TRBJ2-1; a possible D gene is TRBD2 (6 bases). CDR1 and CDR2 (germline): SGHDN, FVKESK. V dropped 4 bases and J dropped 8 bases, with 18 bases sitting between them. This CDR3 is built from 15 residues.

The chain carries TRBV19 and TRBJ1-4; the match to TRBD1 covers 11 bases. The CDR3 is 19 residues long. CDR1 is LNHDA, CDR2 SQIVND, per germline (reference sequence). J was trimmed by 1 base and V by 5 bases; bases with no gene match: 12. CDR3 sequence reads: CASSAGTGGLAQTNEKLFF. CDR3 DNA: TGTGCCAGTAGTGCCGGGACAGGGGGGCTGGCACAAACTAATGAAAAACTGTTTTTT.

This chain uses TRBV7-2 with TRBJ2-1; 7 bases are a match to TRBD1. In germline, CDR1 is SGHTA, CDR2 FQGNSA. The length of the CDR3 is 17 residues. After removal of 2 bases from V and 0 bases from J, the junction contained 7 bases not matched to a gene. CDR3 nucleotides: TGTGCCAGCAGCTTAAATGGCAGGGGGACCTCCTACAATGAGCAGTTCTTC. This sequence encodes CASSLNGRGTSYNEQFF.

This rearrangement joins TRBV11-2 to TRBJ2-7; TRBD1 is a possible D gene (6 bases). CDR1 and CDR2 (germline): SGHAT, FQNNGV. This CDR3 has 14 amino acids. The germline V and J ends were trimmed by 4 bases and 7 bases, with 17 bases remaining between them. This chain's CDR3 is CASSSAGALGEQYF. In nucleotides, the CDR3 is TGTGCCAGCAGCTCAGCAGGGGCCCTCGGGGAGCAGTACTTC.

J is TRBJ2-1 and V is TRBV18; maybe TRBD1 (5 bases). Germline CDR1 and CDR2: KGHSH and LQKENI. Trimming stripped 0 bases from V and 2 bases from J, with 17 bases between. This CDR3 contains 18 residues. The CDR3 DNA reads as TGTGCCAGCTCACCACCGGTCGCAGGGAATGGCCCCTACAATGAGCAGTTCTTC. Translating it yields CASSPPVAGNGPYNEQFF.

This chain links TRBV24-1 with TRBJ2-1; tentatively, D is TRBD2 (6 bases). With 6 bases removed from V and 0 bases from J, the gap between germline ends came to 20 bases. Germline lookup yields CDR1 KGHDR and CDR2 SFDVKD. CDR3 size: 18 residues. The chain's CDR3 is CATSLGRAAGRSYNEQFF. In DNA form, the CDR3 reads TGTGCCACCAGTCTAGGGCGGGCGGCGGGACGCTCCTACAATGAGCAGTTCTTC.

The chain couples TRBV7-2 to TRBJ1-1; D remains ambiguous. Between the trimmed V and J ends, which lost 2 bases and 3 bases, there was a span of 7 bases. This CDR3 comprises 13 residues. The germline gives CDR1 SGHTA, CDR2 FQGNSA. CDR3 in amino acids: CASSLSVDTEAFF. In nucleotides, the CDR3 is TGTGCCAGCAGCTTATCAGTGGACACTGAAGCTTTCTTT.

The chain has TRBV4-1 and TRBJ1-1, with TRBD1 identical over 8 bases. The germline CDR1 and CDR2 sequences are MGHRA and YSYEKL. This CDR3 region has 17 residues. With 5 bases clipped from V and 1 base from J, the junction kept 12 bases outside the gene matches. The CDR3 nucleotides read TGCGCCAGCAGCAACTTCCCAGGGGGCCAGGGGAACACTGAAGCTTTCTTT. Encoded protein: CASSNFPGGQGNTEAFF.